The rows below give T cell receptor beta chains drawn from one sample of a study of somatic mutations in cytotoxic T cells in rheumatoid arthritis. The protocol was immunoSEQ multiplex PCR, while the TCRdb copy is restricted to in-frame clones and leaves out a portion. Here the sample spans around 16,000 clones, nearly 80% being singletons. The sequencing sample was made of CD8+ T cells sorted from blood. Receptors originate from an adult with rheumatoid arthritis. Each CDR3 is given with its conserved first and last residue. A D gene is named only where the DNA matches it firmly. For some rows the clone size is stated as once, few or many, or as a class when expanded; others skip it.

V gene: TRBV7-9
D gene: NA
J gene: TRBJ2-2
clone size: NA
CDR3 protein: CASSPPLAGELFF
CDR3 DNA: TGTGCCAGCAGCCCCCCCCTAGCCGGGGAGCTGTTTTTT

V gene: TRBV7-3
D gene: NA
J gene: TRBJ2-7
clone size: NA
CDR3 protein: CASSLHGGSSYEQYF
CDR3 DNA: TGTGCCAGCAGCCTCCACGGGGGCAGTTCCTACGAGCAGTACTTC

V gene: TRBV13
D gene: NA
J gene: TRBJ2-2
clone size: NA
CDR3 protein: CASRPINRDLGPGELFF
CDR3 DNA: TGTGCCAGCAGACCAATCAACCGGGACCTAGGACCAGGGGAGCTGTTTTTT

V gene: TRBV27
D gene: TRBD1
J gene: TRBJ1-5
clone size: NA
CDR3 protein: CASSSSGTGESLGQPQHF
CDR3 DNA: TGTGCCAGCAGTTCTTCCGGGACAGGGGAATCGTTAGGTCAGCCCCAGCATTTT

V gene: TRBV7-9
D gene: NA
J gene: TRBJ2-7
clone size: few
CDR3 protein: CASSLVENEQYF
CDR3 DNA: TGTGCCAGCAGCTTAGTAGAAAACGAGCAGTACTTC

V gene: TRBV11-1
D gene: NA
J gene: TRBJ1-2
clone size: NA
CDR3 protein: CASSLTGYYGYTF
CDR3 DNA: TGTGCCAGCAGCTTAACGGGCTACTATGGCTACACCTTC

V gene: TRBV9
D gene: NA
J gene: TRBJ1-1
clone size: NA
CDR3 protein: CASSVGGMNTEAFF
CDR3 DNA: TGTGCCAGCAGCGTAGGAGGGATGAACACTGAAGCTTTCTTT

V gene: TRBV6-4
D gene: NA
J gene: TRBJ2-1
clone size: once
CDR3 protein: CASSDSEGHPYNEQFF
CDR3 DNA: TGTGCCAGCAGTGACTCGGAGGGCCACCCCTACAATGAGCAGTTCTTC

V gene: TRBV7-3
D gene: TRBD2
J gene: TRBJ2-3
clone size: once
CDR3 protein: CASSLAGVSTDTQYF
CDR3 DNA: TGTGCCAGCAGCCTAGCGGGAGTCAGCACAGATACGCAGTATTTT

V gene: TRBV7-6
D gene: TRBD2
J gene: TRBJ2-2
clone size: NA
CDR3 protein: CASSLARGRAVSGELFF
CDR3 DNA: TGTGCCAGCAGCTTAGCTCGCGGGAGGGCCGTATCCGGGGAGCTGTTTTTT

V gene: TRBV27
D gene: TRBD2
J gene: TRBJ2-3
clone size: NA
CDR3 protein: CASSFGLAGVDTQYF
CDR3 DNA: TGTGCCAGCAGTTTCGGGCTAGCGGGAGTAGATACGCAGTATTTT

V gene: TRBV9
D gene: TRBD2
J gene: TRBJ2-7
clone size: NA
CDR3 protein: CASSVEGGLAGGSYEQYF
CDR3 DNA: TGTGCCAGCAGCGTAGAGGGGGGACTAGCGGGAGGTTCTTACGAGCAGTACTTC

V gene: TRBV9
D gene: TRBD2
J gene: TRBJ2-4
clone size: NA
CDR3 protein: CASSAWGGTKNIQYF
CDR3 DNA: TGTGCCAGCAGCGCGTGGGGGGGAACCAAAAACATTCAGTACTTC

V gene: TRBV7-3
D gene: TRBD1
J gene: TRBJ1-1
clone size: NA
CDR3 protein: CASSSTPRQGNTEAFF
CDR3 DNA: TGTGCCAGCAGCTCGACGCCAAGACAGGGTAACACTGAAGCTTTCTTT

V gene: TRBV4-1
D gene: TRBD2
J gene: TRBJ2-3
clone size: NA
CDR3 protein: CASSQDLAGGPSSADTQYF
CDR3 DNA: TGCGCCAGCAGCCAAGATTTGGCGGGAGGGCCCTCGTCCGCAGATACGCAGTATTTT

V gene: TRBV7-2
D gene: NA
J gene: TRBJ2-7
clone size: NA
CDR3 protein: CASSPLWELGAYEQYF
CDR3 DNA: TGTGCCAGCAGCCCTCTTTGGGAGTTGGGGGCCTACGAGCAGTACTTC

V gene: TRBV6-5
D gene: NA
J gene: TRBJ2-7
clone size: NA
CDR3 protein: CASSPGPAYEQYF
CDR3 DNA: TGTGCCAGCAGTCCCGGGCCGGCCTACGAGCAGTACTTC

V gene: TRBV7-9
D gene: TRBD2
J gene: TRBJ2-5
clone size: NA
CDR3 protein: CASSPLSGTRGQETQYF
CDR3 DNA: TGTGCCAGCAGCCCTCTAAGCGGGACCCGGGGACAAGAGACCCAGTACTTC

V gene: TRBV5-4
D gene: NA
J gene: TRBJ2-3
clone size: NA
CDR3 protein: CASSLKTADTQYF
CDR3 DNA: TGTGCCAGCAGCTTAAAGACTGCAGATACGCAGTATTTT

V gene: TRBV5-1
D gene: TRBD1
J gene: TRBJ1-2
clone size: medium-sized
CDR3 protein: CASSVYRDSGDYTF
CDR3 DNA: TGCGCCAGCAGCGTATACCGGGACAGCGGCGACTACACCTTC

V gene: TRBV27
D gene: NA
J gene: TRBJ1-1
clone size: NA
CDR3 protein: CASSWAGNTEAFF
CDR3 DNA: TGTGCCAGCAGTTGGGCAGGGAACACTGAAGCTTTCTTT

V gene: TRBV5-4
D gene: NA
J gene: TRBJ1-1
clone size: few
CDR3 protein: CASSLEQGIKEAFF
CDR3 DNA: TGTGCCAGCAGCTTGGAGCAGGGTATTAAAGAAGCTTTCTTT

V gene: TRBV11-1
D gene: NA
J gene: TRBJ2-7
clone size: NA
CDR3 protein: CASTAGAGGYEQYF
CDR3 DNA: TGTGCCAGCACCGCGGGGGCTGGAGGATACGAGCAGTACTTC

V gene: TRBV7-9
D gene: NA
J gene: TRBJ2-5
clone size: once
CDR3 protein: CASRDRDKETQYF
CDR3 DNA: TGTGCCAGCAGAGATAGGGACAAAGAGACCCAGTACTTC

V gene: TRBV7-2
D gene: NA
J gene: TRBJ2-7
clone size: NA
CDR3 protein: CASTGSYEQYF
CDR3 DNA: TGTGCCAGCACAGGCTCCTACGAGCAGTACTTC

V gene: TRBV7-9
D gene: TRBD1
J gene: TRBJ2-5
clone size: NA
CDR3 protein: CASSYGQVVQETQYF
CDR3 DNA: TGTGCCAGCAGCTATGGACAGGTAGTACAAGAGACCCAGTACTTC

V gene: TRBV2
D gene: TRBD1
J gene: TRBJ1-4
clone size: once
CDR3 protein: CASSESPGQGIEKLFF
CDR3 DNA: TGTGCCAGCAGTGAATCCCCGGGACAGGGAATTGAAAAACTGTTTTTT

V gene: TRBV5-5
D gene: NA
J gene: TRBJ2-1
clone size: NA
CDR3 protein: CASSGAGQFF
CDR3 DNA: TGTGCCAGCAGCGGCGCAGGGCAGTTCTTC

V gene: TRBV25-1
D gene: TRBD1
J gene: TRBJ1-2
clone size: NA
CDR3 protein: CASTGTGVGYTF
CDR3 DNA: TGTGCCAGTACCGGGACAGGGGTAGGCTACACCTTC

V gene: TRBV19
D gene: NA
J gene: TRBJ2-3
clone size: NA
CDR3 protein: CASSTQGPHTDTQYF
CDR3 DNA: TGTGCCAGTAGTACCCAGGGACCTCACACAGATACGCAGTATTTT

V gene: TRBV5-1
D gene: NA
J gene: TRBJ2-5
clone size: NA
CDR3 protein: CASNPFYRKETQYF
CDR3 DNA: TGCGCCAGCAACCCTTTCTACAGAAAAGAGACCCAGTACTTC

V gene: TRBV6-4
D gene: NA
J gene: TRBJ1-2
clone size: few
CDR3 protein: CASSDTPQTPIYGYTF
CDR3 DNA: TGTGCCAGCAGTGACACCCCCCAAACCCCCATCTATGGCTACACCTTC

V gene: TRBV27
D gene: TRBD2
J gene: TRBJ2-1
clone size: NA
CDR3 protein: CASSLAGVGNEQFF
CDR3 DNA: TGTGCCAGCAGTCTAGCGGGAGTTGGCAATGAGCAGTTCTTC

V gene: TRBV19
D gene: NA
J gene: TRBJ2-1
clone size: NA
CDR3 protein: CASSMGPPASKAEQFF
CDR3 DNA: TGTGCCAGTAGTATGGGACCTCCCGCTTCTAAGGCGGAGCAGTTCTTC

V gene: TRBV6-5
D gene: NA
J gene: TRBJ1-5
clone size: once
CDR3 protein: CASSYLGVGQPQHF
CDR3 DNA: TGTGCCAGCAGTTACCTCGGTGTCGGACAGCCCCAGCATTTT

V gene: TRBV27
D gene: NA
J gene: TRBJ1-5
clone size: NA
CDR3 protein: CASSSGNQPQHF
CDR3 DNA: TGTGCCAGTTCCTCGGGCAATCAGCCCCAGCATTTT

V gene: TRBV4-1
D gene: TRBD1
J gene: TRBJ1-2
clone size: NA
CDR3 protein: CASSQSQTGGFYGYTF
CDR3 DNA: TGCGCCAGCAGCCAATCCCAGACAGGGGGGTTCTATGGCTACACCTTC

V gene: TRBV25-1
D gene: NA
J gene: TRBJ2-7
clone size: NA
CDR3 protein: CATEGGGRSHEQYF
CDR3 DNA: TGTGCCACCGAAGGGGGGGGGCGTTCCCACGAGCAGTACTTC

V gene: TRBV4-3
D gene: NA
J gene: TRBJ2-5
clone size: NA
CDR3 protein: CASSQDLIGPQETQYF
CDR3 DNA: TGCGCCAGCAGCCAAGATCTTATTGGACCCCAAGAGACCCAGTACTTC

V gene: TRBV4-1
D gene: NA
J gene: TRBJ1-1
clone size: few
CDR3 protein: CASSHSMTGEAFF
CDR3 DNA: TGCGCCAGCAGCCATTCCATGACAGGCGAAGCTTTCTTT

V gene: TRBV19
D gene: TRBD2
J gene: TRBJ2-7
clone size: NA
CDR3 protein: CASKRAGGGHDEQYF
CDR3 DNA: TGTGCCAGTAAAAGGGCGGGAGGAGGTCACGACGAGCAGTACTTC

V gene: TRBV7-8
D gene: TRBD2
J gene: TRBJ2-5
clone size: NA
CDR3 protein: CASSYWTSGRPGETQYF
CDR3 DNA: TGTGCCAGCAGCTACTGGACTAGCGGGCGTCCAGGGGAGACCCAGTACTTC

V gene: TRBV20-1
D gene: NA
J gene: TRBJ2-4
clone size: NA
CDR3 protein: CSASTRNIQYF
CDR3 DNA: TGCAGTGCTAGTACAAGAAACATTCAGTACTTC

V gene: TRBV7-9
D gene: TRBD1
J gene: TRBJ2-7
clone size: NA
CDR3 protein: CASSLGQNPFPYEQYF
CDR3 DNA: TGTGCCAGCAGCCTGGGACAGAACCCTTTCCCCTACGAGCAGTACTTC

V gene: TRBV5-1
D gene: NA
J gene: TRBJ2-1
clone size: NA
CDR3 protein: CASRDRNNEQFF
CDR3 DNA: TGCGCCAGCAGGGACCGAAACAATGAGCAGTTCTTC

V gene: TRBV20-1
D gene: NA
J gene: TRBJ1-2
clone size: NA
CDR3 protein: CSARPQDGYTF
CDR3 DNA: TGCAGTGCCCGCCCCCAGGACGGCTACACCTTC

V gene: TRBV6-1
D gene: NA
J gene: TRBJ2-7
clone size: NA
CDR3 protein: CASKGGSSSYEQYF
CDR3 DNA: TGTGCCAGCAAGGGGGGCTCGAGCTCCTACGAGCAGTACTTC

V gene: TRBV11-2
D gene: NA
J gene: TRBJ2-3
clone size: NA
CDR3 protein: CASSFLGPITDTQYF
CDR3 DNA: TGTGCCAGCAGCTTCCTCGGACCAATCACAGATACGCAGTATTTT

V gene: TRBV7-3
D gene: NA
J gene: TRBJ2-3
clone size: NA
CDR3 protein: CASSLMGDTQYF
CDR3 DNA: TGTGCCAGCAGCTTAATGGGAGATACGCAGTATTTT

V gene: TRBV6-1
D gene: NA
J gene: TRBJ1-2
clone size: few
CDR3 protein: CASSDPLAVPPYGYTF
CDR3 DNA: TGTGCCAGCAGTGACCCTCTGGCCGTCCCCCCCTATGGCTACACCTTC

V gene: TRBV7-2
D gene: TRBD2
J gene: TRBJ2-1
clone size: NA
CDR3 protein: CASSRGGRLSIYNEQFF
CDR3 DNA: TGTGCCAGCAGCCGGGGGGGTAGGCTCTCGATCTACAATGAGCAGTTCTTC

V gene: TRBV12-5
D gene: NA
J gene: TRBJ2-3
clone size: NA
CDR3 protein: CASESLVDTQYF
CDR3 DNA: TGTGCTAGTGAGTCTTTGGTGGATACGCAGTATTTT

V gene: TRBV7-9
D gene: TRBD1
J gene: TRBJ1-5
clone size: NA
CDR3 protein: CASTTKGADQPQHF
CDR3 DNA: TGTGCCAGTACCACGAAGGGGGCCGATCAGCCCCAGCATTTT

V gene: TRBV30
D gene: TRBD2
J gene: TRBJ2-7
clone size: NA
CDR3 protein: CAWDLGGDYSYEQYF
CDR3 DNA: TGTGCCTGGGACCTGGGAGGGGACTACTCCTACGAGCAGTACTTC